What follows is one T cell receptor (beta chain) and its context. This CDR3 spans 13 amino acids. Trimming stripped 9 bases from V and 1 base from J, with 12 bases between. Germline CDR1 is SNHLY and CDR2 is FYNNEI. These data originate in a study of blood T cell repertoires in COVID-19. On the study more broadly: From the United States, Italy and Spain came samples of acute and convalescent COVID-19.

TCRdb's copy holds only in-frame clones and misses some; the assay was immunoSEQ multiplex PCR. The table has around 400,000 clones, around 87% seen once. The genes are TRBV2 and TRBJ1-1; possible D gene TRBD1, 6 bases. The TCR originated in a woman in her twenties or thirties with COVID-19, enrolled during active disease. Sequencing input: peripheral blood. CDR3 protein: CARYREKNTEAFF. The CDR3 DNA reads as TGTGCCAGATACAGGGAGAAGAACACTGAAGCTTTCTTT.